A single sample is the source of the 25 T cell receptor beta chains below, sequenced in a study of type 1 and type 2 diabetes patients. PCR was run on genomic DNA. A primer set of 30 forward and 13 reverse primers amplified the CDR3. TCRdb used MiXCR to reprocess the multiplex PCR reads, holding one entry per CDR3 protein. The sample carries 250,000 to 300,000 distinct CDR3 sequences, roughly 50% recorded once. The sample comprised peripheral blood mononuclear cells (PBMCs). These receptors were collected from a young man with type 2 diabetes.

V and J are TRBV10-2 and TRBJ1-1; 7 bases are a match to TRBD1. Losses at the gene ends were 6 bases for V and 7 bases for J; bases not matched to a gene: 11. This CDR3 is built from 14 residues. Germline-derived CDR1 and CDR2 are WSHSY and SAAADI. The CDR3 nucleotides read TGCGCCAGCAGGGAATGGACAGGAGGAGTTGAAGCTTTCTTT. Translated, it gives CASREWTGGVEAFF.

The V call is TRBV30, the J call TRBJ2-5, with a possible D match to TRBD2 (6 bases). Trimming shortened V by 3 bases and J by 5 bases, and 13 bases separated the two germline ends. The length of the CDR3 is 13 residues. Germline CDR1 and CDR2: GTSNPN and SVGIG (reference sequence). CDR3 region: CAWRATGSETQYF. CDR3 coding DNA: TGTGCCTGGAGGGCCACCGGGAGTGAGACCCAGTACTTC.

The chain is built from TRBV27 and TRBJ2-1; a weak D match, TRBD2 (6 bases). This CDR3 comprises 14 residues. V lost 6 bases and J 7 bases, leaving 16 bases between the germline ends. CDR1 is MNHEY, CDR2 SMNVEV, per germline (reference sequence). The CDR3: CASSRTTFTNEQFF. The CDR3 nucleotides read TGTGCCAGCAGCCGGACTACCTTTACGAATGAGCAGTTCTTC.

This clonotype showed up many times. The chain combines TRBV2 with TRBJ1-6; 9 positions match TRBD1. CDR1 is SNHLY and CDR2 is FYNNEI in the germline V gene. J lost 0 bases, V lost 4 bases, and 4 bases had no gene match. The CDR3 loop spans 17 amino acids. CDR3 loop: CASSAGTGSSYNSPLHF. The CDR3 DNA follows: TGTGCCAGCAGTGCGGGGACAGGGAGCTCCTATAATTCACCCCTCCACTTT.

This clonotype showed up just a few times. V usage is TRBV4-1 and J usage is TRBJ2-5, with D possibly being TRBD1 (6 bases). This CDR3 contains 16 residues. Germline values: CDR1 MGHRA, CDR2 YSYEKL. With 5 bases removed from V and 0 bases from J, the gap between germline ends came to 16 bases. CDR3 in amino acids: CASSSLGQIYQETQYF. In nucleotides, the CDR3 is TGCGCCAGCAGCTCCCTCGGACAGATCTACCAAGAGACCCAGTACTTC.

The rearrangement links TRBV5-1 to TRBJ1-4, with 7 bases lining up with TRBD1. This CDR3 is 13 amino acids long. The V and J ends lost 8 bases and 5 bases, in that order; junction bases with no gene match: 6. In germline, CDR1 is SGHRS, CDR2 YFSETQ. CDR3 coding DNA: TGCGCCAGGGCCACAGGGGCCAATGAAAAACTGTTTTTT. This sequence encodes CARATGANEKLFF.

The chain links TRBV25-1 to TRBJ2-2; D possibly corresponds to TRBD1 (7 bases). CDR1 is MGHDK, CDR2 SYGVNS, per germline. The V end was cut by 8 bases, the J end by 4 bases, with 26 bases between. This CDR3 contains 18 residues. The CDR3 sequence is CASSPLAGQRAFTGELFF. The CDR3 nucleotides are TGTGCCAGCTCACCACTCGCGGGACAGAGAGCCTTCACCGGGGAGCTGTTTTTT.

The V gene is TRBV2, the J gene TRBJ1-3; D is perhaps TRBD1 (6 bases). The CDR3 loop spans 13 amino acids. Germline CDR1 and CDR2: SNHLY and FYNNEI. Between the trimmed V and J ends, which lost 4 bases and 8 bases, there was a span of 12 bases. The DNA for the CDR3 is TGTGCCAGCAGTGTAGGACAGCTCGACACCATATATTTT. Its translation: CASSVGQLDTIYF.

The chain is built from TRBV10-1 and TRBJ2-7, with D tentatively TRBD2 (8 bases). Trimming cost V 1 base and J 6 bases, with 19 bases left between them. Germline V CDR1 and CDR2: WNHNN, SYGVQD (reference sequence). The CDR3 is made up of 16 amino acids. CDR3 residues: CASSEWTSRGYGEQYF. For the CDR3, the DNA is TGCGCCAGCAGTGAGTGGACTAGCAGGGGGTATGGCGAGCAGTACTTC.

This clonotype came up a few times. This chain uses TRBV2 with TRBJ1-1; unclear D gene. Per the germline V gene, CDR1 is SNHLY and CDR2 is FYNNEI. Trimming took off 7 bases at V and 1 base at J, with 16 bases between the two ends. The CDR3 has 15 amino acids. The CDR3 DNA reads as TGTGCCAGCACGGAAAGTGGACTGCGGAACACTGAAGCTTTCTTT. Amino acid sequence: CASTESGLRNTEAFF.

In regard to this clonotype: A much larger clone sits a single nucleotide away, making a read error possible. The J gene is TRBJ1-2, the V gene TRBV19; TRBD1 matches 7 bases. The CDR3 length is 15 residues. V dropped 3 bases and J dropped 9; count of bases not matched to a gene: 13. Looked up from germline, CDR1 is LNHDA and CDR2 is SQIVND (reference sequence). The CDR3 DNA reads TGTGCCAGTAGTATCGGATGGGGACAGCCGCATAGCTACACCTTC. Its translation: CASSIGWGQPHSYTF.

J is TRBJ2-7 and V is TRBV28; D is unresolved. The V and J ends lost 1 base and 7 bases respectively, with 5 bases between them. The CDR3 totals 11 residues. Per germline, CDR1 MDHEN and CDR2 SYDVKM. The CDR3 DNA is TGTGCCAGCAGTTTATTCCTTGAGCAGTACTTC. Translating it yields CASSLFLEQYF.

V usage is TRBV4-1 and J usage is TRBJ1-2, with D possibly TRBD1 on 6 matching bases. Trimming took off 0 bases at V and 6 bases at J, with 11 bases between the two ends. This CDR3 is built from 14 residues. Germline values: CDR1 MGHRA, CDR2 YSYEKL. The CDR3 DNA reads TGCGCCAGCAGCCAAGAGACAGGATGGGATGGCTACACCTTC. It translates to CASSQETGWDGYTF.

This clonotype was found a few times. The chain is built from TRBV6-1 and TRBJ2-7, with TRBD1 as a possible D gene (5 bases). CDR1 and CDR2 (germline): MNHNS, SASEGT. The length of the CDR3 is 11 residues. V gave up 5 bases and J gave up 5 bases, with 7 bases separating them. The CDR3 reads CASSSRDEQYF. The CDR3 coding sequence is TGTGCCAGCAGTTCCAGGGACGAGCAGTACTTC.

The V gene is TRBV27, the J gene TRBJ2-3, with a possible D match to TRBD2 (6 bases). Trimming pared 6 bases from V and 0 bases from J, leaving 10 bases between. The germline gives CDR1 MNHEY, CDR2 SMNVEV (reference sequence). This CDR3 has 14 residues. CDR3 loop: CASRLARSTDTQYF. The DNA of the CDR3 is TGTGCCAGCAGGCTAGCGAGAAGCACAGATACGCAGTATTTT.

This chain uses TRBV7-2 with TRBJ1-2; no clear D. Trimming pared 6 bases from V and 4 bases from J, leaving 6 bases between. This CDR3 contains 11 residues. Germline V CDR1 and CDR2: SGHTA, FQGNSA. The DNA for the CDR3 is TGTGCCAGCAGAGTGTCCTATGGCTACACCTTC. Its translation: CASRVSYGYTF.

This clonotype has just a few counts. CDR3 nucleotides: TGTGCCAGCAGAGACCCCTTGACCGCAGAGACCCAGTACTTC. This sequence encodes CASRDPLTAETQYF. The chain is built from TRBV2 and TRBJ2-5; D uncertain. The CDR3 covers 14 residues. Trimming stripped 6 bases from V and 4 bases from J, with 15 bases between. Germline V CDR1 and CDR2: SNHLY, FYNNEI.

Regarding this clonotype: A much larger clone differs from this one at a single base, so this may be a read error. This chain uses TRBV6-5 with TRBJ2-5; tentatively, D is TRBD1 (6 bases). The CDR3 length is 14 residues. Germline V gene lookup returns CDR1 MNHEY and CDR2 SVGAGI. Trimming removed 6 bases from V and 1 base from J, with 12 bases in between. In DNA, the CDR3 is TGTGCCAGCAGCCTCCGGGACACCCAAGAGACCCAGTACTTC. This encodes CASSLRDTQETQYF.

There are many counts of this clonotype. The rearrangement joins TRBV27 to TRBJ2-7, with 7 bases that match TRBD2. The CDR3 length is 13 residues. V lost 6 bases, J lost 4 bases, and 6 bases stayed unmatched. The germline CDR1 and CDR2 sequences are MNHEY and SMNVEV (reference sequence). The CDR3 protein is CASSLREGYEQYF. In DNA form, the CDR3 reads TGTGCCAGCAGCTTAAGGGAGGGGTACGAGCAGTACTTC.

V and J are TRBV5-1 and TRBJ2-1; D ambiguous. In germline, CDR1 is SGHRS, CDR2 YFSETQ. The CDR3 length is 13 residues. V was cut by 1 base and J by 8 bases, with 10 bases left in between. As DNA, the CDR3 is TGCGCCAGCAGCTTGAGAGTCTTCGATGAGCAGTTCTTC. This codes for CASSLRVFDEQFF.

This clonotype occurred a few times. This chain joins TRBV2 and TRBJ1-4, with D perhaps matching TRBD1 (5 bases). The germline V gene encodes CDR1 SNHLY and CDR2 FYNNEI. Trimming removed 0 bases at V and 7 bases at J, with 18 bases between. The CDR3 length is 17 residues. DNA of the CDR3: TGTGCCAGCAGTGAAGCGAGCGTCTGGCAGGGTACTGAAAAACTGTTTTTT. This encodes CASSEASVWQGTEKLFF.

The chain's CDR3 is CATPRQGESWAGANVLTF. The CDR3 DNA reads as TGTGCCACTCCGCGACAGGGTGAATCTTGGGCTGGGGCCAACGTCCTGACTTTC. J is TRBJ2-6 and V is TRBV13; 7 bases are a match to TRBD1. In germline, CDR1 is PRHDT, CDR2 FYEKMQ (reference sequence). This CDR3 spans 18 amino acids. With V trimmed by 10 bases and J by 2 bases, 17 bases remained unmatched.

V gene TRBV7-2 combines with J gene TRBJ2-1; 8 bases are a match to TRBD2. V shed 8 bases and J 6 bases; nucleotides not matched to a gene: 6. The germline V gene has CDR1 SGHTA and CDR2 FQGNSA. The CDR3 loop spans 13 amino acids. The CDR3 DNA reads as TGTGCCAGCGGCTCCGCGGGGGGCAATGAGCAGTTCTTC. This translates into CASGSAGGNEQFF.

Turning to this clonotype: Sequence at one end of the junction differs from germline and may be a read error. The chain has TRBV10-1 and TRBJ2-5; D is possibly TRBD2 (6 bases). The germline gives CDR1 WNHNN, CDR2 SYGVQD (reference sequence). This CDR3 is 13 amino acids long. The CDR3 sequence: CASTPWRAETQYF. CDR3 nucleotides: TGTGCCAGCACACCTTGGAGGGCCGAGACCCAGTACTTC.

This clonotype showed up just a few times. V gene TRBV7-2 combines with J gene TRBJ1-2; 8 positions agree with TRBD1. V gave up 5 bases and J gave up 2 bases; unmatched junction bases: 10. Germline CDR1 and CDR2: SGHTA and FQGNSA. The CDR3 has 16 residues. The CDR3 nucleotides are TGTGCCAGCAGCACAGGGGGTTGGGACAGGAACTATGGCTACACCTTC. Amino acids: CASSTGGWDRNYGYTF.